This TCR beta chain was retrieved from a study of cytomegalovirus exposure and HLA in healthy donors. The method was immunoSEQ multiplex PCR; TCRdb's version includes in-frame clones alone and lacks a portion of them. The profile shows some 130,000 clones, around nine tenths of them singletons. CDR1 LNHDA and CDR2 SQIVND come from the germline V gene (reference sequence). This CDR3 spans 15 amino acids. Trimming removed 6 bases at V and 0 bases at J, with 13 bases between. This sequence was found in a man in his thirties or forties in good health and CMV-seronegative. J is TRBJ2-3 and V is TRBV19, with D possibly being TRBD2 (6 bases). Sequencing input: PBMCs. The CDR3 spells CASSLAVPSTDTQYF. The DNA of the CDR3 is TGTGCCAGTAGCTTAGCGGTTCCTAGCACAGATACGCAGTATTTT. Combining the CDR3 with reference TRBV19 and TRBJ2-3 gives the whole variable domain DGGITQSPKYLFRKEGQNVTLSCEQNLNHDAMYWYRQDPGQGLRLIYYSQIVNDFQKGDIAEGYSVSREKKESFPLTVTSAQKNPTAFYLCASSLAVPSTDTQYFGPGTRLTVL.